This TCR beta chain was sequenced during a study of early T cells in non-severe SARS-CoV-2 infection. The CDR3 is 15 residues long. V lost 5 bases and J 6 bases, leaving 14 bases between the germline ends. One entry per CDR3 protein, called by TCRdb with MiXCR from the 5' RACE reads. The sample holds fewer than 120,000 distinct CDR3 sequences, around 12% seen once. The sequences come from whole blood, collected at baseline. The chain couples TRBV12-3 or TRBV12-4 to TRBJ2-6, with a tentative D call TRBD1 (5 bases). The TCR originated in an adult who was a healthcare worker with PCR-confirmed SARS-CoV-2 infection or an uninfected control (not recorded which). The CDR3 DNA sequence: TGTGCCAGCAGTACGTGGACAAGGCAGGCCAACGTCCTGACTTTC. It codes for CASSTWTRQANVLTF.